What follows are 11 T cell receptor beta chains derived from one specimen sequenced in a study of T cell repertoires and HLA-DP antigens. Sequencing was performed with immunoSEQ multiplex PCR; in TCRdb, only in-frame clones are kept and a portion is missing. The data contain roughly 120,000 clones, roughly 92% of them singletons. These receptors' targets are unknown. The specimen was CD4+ T cells from PBMCs. The source is a woman aged 18-29 years in good health and CMV-seronegative.

The chain is built from TRBV19 and TRBJ2-1; D unclear. Germline CDR1 reads LNHDA; CDR2 reads SQIVND (reference sequence). The V end was cut by 0 bases, the J end by 0 bases, with 9 bases between. This CDR3 has 16 amino acids. This CDR3 reads CASSIEGRSSYNEQFF. The CDR3 nucleotides read TGTGCCAGTAGTATAGAGGGTCGAAGCTCCTACAATGAGCAGTTCTTC.

This clone was detected only once. The chain employs TRBV2 and TRBJ2-5; TRBD2 matches at 9 bases. The junction had 10 bases not matched to a gene; V was cut back by 3 bases and J by 5 bases. The CDR3 has 16 residues. Per germline, CDR1 SNHLY and CDR2 FYNNEI. CDR3 DNA: TGTGCCAGCAGTGATCGAGCGGGGGGCTCCGACGAGACCCAGTACTTC. Amino acids: CASSDRAGGSDETQYF.

V usage is TRBV30 and J usage is TRBJ1-6; weak D call: TRBD1 (5 bases). With 3 bases removed from V and 0 bases from J, the gap between germline ends came to 12 bases. The germline gives CDR1 GTSNPN, CDR2 SVGIG (reference sequence). The CDR3 is 16 residues long. This CDR3 is CAWRPTASSYNSPLHF. The CDR3 bases are TGTGCCTGGAGACCGACAGCCAGCTCCTATAATTCACCCCTCCACTTT.

This rearrangement joins TRBV5-1 to TRBJ2-3; D is uncertain. This CDR3 spans 13 amino acids. CDR1 is SGHRS, CDR2 YFSETQ, per germline. V was trimmed by 4 bases and J by 5 bases, leaving 11 bases between them. In DNA, the CDR3 is TGCGCCAGCAGCCATCGGTGGGGAGATACGCAGTATTTT. It yields the protein CASSHRWGDTQYF. Drawing the rest from reference TRBV5-1 and TRBJ2-3, the complete variable domain is KAGVTQTPRYLIKTRGQQVTLSCSPISGHRSVSWYQQTPGQGLQFLFEYFSETQRNKGNFPGRFSGRQFSNSRSEMNVSTLELGDSALYLCASSHRWGDTQYFGPGTRLTVL.

The chain employs TRBV13 and TRBJ1-1, with no clear D. Trimming shortened V by 5 bases and J by 1 base, and 5 bases separated the two germline ends. CDR1 is PRHDT, CDR2 FYEKMQ, per germline (reference sequence). The CDR3 runs 12 residues. The CDR3 here is CASSLKNTEAFF. CDR3 sequence (DNA): TGTGCCAGCAGCCTAAAGAACACTGAAGCTTTCTTT.

The genes are TRBV7-9 and TRBJ1-4, with D maybe TRBD1 (5 bases). The CDR3 runs 16 residues. Trimming took off 10 bases at V and 0 bases at J, with 18 bases between the two ends. Germline V lookup: CDR1 SEHNR, CDR2 FQNEAQ (reference sequence). The CDR3 reads CATDRREDATNEKLFF. CDR3 nucleotides: TGTGCCACCGACAGAAGGGAAGATGCAACTAATGAAAAACTGTTTTTT.

The chain links TRBV15 to TRBJ2-3; 10 bases map to TRBD2. The germline V gene has CDR1 LNHNV and CDR2 YYDKDF (reference sequence). This CDR3 is built from 16 residues. V lost 6 bases and J lost 4; bases outside the gene matches: 10. As DNA, the CDR3 is TGTGCCACCAGGAGGGCCCCTAGCGGGAGTGCAGATACGCAGTATTTT. Translating gives CATRRAPSGSADTQYF.

The V gene is TRBV18, the J gene TRBJ1-1; possible D gene TRBD1, 5 bases. This CDR3 is 13 amino acids long. Trimming removed 5 bases from V and 5 bases from J, with 12 bases in between. The germline V gene has CDR1 KGHSH and CDR2 LQKENI. For the CDR3, the DNA is TGTGCCAGCTCAGTACAAGGGACGACTGAAGCTTTCTTT. This sequence encodes CASSVQGTTEAFF.

The rearrangement links TRBV4-1 to TRBJ1-6; possible D gene TRBD1, 5 bases. CDR3 length equals 17 residues. Between the trimmed V and J ends, which lost 4 bases and 5 bases, there was a span of 18 bases. Germline V gene lookup returns CDR1 MGHRA and CDR2 YSYEKL. The chain's CDR3 is CASSPFGGGANNSPLHF. The CDR3 DNA reads TGCGCCAGCAGCCCCTTCGGGGGAGGTGCGAATAATTCACCCCTCCACTTT.

This clone was recorded only once. The chain employs TRBV9 and TRBJ1-3; possible D gene TRBD1, 5 bases. Trimming stripped 2 bases from V and 6 bases from J, with 12 bases between. Germline-derived CDR1 and CDR2 are SGDLS and YYNGEE. CDR3 length equals 14 residues. CDR3 in DNA: TGTGCCAGCAGCGTTCAGGGTATAGAAAACACCATATATTTT. It codes for CASSVQGIENTIYF.

V usage is TRBV7-8 and J usage is TRBJ1-4, with 8 positions matching TRBD1. The CDR3 totals 16 residues. J gave up 4 bases and V 3 bases, and 7 bases lay outside the gene matches. From germline, CDR1 is SGHVS and CDR2 FQNEAQ. Here the CDR3 DNA reads TGTGCCAGCAGCTTCACCCGGGACAGGTTTAATGAAAAACTGTTTTTT. Translating it yields CASSFTRDRFNEKLFF.